This T cell receptor beta chain was profiled in a study of T-cell memory formation after mild COVID-19. Across the whole study: Clustering of TCRs was largely donor specific.

Using its own MiXCR run on the 5' RACE reads, TCRdb lists one record per CDR3 protein. The repertoire holds roughly 51,000 distinct CDR3 sequences, with approximately 8% as singletons. Note on this clonotype: Its antigen is as yet unknown.

This CDR3 has 16 amino acids. Germline-derived CDR1 and CDR2 are SEHNR and FQNEAQ (reference sequence). The V and J ends lost 1 base and 4 bases respectively, with 16 bases between them. Study observations and caveats: That cross-reactive memory joined was suggested by some responding clones appearing in pre-infection memory.

V is TRBV7-9 and J is TRBJ1-1; D remains ambiguous. The specimen sequenced was PBMCs or a T cell subset sorted from them (not recorded which). This TCR was recovered from a man younger than 35 who had mild COVID-19 (a few samples of this study predate the infection). Cell type and time point are not known. In DNA form, the CDR3 reads TGTGCCAGCAGCTTAGAAGGGTGGTACGGCGGCACTGAAGCTTTCTTT. This gives the protein CASSLEGWYGGTEAFF.